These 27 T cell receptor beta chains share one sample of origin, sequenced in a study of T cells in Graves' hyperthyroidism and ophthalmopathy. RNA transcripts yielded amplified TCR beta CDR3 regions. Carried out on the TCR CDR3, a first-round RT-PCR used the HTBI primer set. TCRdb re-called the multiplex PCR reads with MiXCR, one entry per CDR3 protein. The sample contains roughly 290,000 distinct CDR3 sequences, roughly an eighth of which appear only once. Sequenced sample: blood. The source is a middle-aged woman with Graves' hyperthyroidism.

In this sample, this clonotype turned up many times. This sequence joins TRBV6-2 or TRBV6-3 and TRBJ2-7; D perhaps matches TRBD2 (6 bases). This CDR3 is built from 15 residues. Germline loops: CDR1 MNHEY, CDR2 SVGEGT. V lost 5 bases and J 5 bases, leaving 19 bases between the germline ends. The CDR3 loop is CASSTLRGSVHEQYF. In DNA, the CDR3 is TGTGCCAGCAGTACCCTTCGGGGGAGTGTTCACGAGCAGTACTTC.

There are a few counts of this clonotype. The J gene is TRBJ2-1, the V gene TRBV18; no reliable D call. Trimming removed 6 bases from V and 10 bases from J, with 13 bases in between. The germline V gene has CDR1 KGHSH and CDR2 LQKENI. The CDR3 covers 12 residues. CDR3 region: CASSLQSLEQFF. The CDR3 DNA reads TGTGCCAGCTCCCTACAGTCACTCGAGCAGTTCTTC.

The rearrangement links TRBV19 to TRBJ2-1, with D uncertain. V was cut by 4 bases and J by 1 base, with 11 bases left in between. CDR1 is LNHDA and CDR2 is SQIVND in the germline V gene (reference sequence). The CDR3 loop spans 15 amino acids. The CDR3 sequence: CASSTSSNSYNEQFF. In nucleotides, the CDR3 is TGTGCCAGTAGTACCTCGTCGAATTCCTACAATGAGCAGTTCTTC.

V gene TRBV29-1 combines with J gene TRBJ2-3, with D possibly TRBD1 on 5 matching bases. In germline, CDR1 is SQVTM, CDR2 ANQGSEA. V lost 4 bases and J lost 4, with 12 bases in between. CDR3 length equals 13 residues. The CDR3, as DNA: TGCAGCGTTGCAGCCCAGGGCCCAGATACGCAGTATTTT. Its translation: CSVAAQGPDTQYF.

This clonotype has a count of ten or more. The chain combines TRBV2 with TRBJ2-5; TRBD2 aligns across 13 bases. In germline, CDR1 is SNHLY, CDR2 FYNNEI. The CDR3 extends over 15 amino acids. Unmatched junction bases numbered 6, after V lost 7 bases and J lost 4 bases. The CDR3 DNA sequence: TGTGCCAGCACCCCCAGGACTAGCGGGAGAGAGACCCAGTACTTC. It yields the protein CASTPRTSGRETQYF.

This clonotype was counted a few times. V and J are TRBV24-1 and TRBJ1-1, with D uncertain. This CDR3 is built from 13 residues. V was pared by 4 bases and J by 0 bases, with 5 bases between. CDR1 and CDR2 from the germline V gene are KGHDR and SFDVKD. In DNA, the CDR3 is TGTGCCACCAGTGAACGGATGAACACTGAAGCTTTCTTT. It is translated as CATSERMNTEAFF.

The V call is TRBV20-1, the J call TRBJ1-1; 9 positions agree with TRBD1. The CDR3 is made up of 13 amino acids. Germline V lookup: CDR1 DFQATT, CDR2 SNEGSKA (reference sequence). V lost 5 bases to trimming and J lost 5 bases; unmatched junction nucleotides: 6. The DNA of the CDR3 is TGCAGTGCTGGACAGGGGCGGGGGACTGAAGCTTTCTTT. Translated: CSAGQGRGTEAFF.

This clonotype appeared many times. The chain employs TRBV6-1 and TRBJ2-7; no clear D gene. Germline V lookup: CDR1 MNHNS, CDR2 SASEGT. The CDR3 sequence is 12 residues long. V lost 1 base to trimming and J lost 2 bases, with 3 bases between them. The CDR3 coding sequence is TGTGCCAGCAGTGAAGTGGCCTACGAGCAGTACTTC. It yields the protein CASSEVAYEQYF.

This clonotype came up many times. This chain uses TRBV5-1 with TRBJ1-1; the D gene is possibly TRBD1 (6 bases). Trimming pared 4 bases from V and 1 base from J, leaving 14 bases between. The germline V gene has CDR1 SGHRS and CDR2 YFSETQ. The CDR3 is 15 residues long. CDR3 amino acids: CASSRGAGSNTEAFF. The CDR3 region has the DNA TGCGCCAGCAGCAGGGGGGCGGGTTCGAACACTGAAGCTTTCTTT.

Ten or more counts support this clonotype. This chain's CDR3 is CASSYQGLAGKRYNEQFF. The CDR3 DNA sequence: TGTGCCAGCAGCTATCAGGGACTAGCGGGAAAACGCTACAATGAGCAGTTCTTC. V is TRBV5-5 and J is TRBJ2-1; 13 positions agree with TRBD2. The CDR3 sequence is 18 residues long. Trimming cost V 3 bases and J 3 bases; bases outside gene matches: 9. Germline assignment: CDR1 SGHKS and CDR2 YYEKEE (reference sequence).

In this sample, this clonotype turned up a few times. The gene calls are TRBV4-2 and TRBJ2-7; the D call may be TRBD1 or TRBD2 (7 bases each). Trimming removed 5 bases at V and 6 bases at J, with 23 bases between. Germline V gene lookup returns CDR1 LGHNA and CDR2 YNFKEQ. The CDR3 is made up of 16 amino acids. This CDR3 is CASSLGSGRGGGEQYF. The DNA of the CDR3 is TGTGCCAGCAGCTTGGGTTCGGGCAGGGGGGGCGGCGAGCAGTACTTC.

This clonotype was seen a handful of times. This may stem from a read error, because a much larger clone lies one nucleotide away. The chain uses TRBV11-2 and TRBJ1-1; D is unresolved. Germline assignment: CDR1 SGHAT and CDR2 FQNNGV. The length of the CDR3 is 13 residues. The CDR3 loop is CASSFRMNAEAFF. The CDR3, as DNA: TGTGCCAGCAGCTTTCGGATGAACGCTGAAGCTTTCTTT.

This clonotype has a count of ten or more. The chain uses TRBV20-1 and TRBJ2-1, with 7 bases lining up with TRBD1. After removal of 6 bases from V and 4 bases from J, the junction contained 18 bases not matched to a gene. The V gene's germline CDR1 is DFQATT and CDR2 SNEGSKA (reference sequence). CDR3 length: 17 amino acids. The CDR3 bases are TGCAGTGCCCGCCCGAGCCGACAGGGAGTGCGGTACAATGAGCAGTTCTTC. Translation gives CSARPSRQGVRYNEQFF.

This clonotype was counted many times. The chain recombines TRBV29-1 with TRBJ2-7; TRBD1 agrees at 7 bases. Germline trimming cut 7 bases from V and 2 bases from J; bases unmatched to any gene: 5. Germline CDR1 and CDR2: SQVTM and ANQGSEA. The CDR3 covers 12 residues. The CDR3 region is CSGGQVPYEQYF. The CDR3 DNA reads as TGCAGCGGAGGACAGGTCCCCTACGAGCAGTACTTC.

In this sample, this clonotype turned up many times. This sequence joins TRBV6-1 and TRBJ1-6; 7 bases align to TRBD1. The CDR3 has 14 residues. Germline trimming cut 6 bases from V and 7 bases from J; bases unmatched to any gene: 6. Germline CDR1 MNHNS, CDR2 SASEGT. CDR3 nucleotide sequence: TGTGCCAGCAGGAGGGGACAGCAGAATTCACCCCTCCACTTT. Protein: CASRRGQQNSPLHF.

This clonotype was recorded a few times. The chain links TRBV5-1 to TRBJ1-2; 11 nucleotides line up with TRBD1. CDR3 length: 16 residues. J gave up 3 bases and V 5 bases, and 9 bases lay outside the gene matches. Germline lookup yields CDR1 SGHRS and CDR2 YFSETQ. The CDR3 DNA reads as TGCGCCAGCAGTTACCGGGACAGGGGGAAGGACTATGGCTACACCTTC. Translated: CASSYRDRGKDYGYTF. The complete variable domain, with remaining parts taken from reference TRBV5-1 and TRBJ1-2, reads KAGVTQTPRYLIKTRGQQVTLSCSPISGHRSVSWYQQTPGQGLQFLFEYFSETQRNKGNFPGRFSGRQFSNSRSEMNVSTLELGDSALYLCASSYRDRGKDYGYTFGSGTRLTVV.

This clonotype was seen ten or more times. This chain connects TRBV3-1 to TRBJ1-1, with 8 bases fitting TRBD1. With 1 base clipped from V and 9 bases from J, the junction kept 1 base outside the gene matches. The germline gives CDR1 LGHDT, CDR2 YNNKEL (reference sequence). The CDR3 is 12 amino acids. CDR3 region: CASSQGTGKAFF. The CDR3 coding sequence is TGTGCCAGCAGCCAAGGGACAGGGAAAGCTTTCTTT. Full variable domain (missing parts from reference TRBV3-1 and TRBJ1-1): DTAVSQTPKYLVTQMGNDKSIKCEQNLGHDTMYWYKQDSKKFLKIMFSYNNKELIINETVPNRFSPKSPDKAHLNLHINSLELGDSAVYFCASSQGTGKAFFGQGTRLTVV.

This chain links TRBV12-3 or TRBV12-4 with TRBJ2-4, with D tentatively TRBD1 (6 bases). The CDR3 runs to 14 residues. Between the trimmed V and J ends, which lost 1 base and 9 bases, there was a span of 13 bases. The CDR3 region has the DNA TGTGCCAGCAGTTTAGGGCAGGGGCTTAGCATTCAGTACTTC. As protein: CASSLGQGLSIQYF.

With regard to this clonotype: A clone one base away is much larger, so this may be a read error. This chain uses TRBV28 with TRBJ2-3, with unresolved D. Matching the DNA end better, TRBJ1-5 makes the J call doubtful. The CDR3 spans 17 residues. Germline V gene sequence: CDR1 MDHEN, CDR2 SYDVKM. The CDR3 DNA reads TGTGCCAGCAGTTCCCGGACTAGCGGGAGCAGCACAGATACGCAGCATTTT. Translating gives CASSSRTSGSSTDTQHF.

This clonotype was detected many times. The CDR3: CASSLVRGPQETQYF. The CDR3 nucleotides are TGTGCCAGCAGCCTCGTGAGGGGGCCTCAAGAGACCCAGTACTTC. The chain couples TRBV7-2 to TRBJ2-5; 7 nucleotides agree with TRBD1. The CDR3 consists of 15 residues. Germline assignment: CDR1 SGHTA and CDR2 FQGNSA. The ends lost 5 bases at V and 2 bases at J; junction bases unmatched: 8.

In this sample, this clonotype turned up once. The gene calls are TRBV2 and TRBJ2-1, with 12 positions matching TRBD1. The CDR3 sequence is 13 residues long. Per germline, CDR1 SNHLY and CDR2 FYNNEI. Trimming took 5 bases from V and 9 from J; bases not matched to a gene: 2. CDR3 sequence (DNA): TGTGCCAGCAGTCCGGGACAGGGGGCTGAGCAGTTCTTC. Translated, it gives CASSPGQGAEQFF.

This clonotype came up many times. The CDR3 region has the DNA TGTGCCGCACGGGACAGGGTTGGCTACACCTTC. Amino acid sequence: CAARDRVGYTF. The chain links TRBV28 to TRBJ1-2; 9 nucleotides align to TRBD1. This CDR3 has 11 residues. V was clipped by 11 bases and J by 7 bases; unmatched bases: 5. The germline CDR1 and CDR2 sequences are MDHEN and SYDVKM.

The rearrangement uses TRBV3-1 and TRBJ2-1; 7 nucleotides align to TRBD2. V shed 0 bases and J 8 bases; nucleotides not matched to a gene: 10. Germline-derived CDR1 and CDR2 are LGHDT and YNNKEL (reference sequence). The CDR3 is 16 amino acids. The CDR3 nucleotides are TGTGCCAGCAGCCAAGATGTGGGACTATCCTCCTATGAGCAGTTCTTC. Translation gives CASSQDVGLSSYEQFF.

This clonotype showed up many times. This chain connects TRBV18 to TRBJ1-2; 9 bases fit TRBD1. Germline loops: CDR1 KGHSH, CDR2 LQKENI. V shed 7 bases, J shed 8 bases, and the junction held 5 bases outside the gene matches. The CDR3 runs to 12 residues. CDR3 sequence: CASYGQGSGYTF. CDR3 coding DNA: TGTGCCAGCTACGGACAGGGGAGCGGCTACACCTTC.

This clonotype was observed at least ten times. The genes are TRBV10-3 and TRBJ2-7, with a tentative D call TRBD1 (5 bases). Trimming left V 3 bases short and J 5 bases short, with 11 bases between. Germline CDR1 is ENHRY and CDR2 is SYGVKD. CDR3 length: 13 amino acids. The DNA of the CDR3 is TGTGCCATCAGTGAAGGCAGGGTCGACGAGCAGTACTTC. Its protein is CAISEGRVDEQYF.

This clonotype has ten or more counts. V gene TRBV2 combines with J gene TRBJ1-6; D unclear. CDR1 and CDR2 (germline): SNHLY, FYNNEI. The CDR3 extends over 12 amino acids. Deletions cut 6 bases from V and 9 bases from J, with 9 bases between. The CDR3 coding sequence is TGTGCCAGCAGAGGGAGTGGTTCACCCCTCCACTTT. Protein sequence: CASRGSGSPLHF.

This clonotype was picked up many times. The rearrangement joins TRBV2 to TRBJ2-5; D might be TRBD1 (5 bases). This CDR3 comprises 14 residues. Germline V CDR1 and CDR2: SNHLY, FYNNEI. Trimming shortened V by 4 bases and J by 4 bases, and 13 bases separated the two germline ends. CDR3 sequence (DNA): TGTGCCAGCAGTGCTAGGGGCAATGGAGAGACCCAGTACTTC. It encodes CASSARGNGETQYF.